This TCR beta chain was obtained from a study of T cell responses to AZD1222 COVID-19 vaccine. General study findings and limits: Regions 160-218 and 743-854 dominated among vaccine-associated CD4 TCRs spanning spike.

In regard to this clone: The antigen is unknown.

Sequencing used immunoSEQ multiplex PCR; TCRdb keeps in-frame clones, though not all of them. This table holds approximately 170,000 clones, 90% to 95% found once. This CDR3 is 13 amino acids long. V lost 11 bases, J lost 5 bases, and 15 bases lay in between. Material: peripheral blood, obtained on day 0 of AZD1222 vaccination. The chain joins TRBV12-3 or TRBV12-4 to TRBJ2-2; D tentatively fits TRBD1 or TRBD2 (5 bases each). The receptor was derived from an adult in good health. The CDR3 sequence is CAGTKRGTGELFF. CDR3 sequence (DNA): TGTGCCGGAACAAAGAGGGGAACCGGGGAGCTGTTTTTT.